This TCR beta chain comes out of a study of T cell responses to AZD1222 COVID-19 vaccine. Sequencing was performed with immunoSEQ multiplex PCR; in TCRdb, only in-frame clones are kept and a portion is missing. The sample contains 70,000 to 95,000 clones, over 75% of which appear only once. Trimming cost V 6 bases and J 4 bases, with 6 bases left between them. CDR3 size: 11 residues. Germline CDR1 and CDR2: SNHLY and FYNNEI. A note on this clone: Its target is unknown.

Study observations and caveats: Once two AZD1222 doses were given, Spike-specific TCR breadth and depth went up.

This sample comprised peripheral blood, obtained on day 0 of AZD1222 vaccination. This rearrangement joins TRBV2 to TRBJ1-1, with D unclear. The clonotype originates from an adult in good health. The CDR3 DNA follows: TGTGCCAGCAGGGATGGCACTGAAGCTTTCTTT. This gives the protein CASRDGTEAFF.